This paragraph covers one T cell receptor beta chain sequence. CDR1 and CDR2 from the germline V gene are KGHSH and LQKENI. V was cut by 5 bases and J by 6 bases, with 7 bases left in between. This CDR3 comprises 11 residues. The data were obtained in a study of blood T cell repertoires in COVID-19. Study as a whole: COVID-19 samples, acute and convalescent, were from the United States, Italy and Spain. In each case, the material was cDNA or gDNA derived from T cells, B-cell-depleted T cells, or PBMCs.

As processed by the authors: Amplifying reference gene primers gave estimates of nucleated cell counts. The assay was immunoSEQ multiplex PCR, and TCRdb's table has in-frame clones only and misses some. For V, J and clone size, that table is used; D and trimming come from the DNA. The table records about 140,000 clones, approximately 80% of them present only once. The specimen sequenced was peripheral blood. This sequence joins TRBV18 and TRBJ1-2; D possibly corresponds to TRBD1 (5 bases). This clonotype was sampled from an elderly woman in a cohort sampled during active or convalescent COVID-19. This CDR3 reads CASSIGDGYTF. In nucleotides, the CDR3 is TGTGCCAGCTCAATAGGGGATGGCTACACCTTC.